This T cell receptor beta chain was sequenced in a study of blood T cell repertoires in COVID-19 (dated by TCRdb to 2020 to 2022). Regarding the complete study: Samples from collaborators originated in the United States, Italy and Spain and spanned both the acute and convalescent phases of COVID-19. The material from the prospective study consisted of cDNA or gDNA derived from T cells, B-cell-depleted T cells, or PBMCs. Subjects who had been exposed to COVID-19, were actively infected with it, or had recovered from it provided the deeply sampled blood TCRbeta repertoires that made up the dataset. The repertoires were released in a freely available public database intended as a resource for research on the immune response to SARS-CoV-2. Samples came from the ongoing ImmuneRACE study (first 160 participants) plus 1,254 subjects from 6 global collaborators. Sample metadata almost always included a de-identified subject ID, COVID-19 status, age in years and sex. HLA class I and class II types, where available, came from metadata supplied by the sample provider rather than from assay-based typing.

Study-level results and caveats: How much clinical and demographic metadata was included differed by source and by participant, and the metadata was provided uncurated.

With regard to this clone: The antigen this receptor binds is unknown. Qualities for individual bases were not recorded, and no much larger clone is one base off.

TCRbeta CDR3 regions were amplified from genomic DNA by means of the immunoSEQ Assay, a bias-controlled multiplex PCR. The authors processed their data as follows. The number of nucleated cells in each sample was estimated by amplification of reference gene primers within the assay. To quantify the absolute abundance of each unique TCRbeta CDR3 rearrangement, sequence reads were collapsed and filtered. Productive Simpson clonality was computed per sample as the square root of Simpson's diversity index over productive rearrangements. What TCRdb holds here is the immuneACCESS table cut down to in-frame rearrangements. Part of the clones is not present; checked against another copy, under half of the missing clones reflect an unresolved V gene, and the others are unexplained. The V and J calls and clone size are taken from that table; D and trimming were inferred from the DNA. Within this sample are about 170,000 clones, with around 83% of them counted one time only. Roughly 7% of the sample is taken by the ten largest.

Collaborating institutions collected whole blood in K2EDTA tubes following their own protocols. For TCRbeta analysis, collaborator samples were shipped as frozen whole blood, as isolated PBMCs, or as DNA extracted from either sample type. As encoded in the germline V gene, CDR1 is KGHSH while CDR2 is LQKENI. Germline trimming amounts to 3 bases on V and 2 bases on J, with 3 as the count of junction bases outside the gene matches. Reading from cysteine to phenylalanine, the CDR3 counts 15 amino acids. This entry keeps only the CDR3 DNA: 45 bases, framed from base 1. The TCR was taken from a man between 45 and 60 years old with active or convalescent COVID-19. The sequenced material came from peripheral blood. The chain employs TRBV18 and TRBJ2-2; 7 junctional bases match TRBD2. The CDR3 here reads CASSPLADNTGELFF. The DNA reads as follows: TGTGCCAGCTCACCCCTAGCGGATAACACCGGGGAGCTGTTTTTT.